A single sample gave rise to the 15 T cell receptor beta chains below, sequenced in a study of vaccination and CD4 T cells after COVID-19. Antigens for these TCRs are unknown. Treatment noted: approximately nine-day PBMC culture with coronavirus spike peptide pools or control peptides (ViraFEST assay). The collection of CD4+ T cells from the unexposed donor took place before the COVID-19 pandemic (2011-2018). The study sequenced cultured CD4+ T cell DNA using the Oncomine TCR Beta short-read assay. Genomic DNA from cultured CD4+ T cells was extracted. TCRdb analysed the PCR reads with MiXCR anew, one entry per CDR3 protein. The sample lists around 8,000 distinct CDR3 sequences, more than 30% occurring once. Specimen: CD4+ T cells from blood, cultured in vitro. Every receptor here comes from a human donor in good health.

The chain links TRBV9 to TRBJ2-3, with 12 bases matching TRBD2. The CDR3 is 15 amino acids. J was trimmed by 3 bases and V by 4 bases; bases with no gene match: 3. Germline lookup yields CDR1 SGDLS and CDR2 YYNGEE. CDR3 in DNA: TGTGCCAGCAGCCTGGGGACTAGCGGGACAGATACGCAGTATTTT. Translated: CASSLGTSGTDTQYF. Drawing the rest from reference TRBV9 and TRBJ2-3, the complete variable domain is DSGVTQTPKHLITATGQRVTLRCSPRSGDLSVYWYQQSLDQGLQFLIQYYNGEERAKGNILERFSAQQFPDLHSELNLSSLELGDSALYFCASSLGTSGTDTQYFGPGTRLTVL.

V is TRBV20-1 and J is TRBJ2-7; 12 positions agree with TRBD2. Germline-derived CDR1 and CDR2 are DFQATT and SNEGSKA (reference sequence). The CDR3 is 14 amino acids. Germline trimming cut 5 bases from V and 4 bases from J; bases unmatched to any gene: 6. CDR3 amino acids: CSAPGLAGPYEQYF. The CDR3 nucleotides are TGCAGTGCTCCAGGACTAGCGGGACCTTACGAGCAGTACTTC.

As for this clonotype: This sequence may be a read error, since a much larger clone differs from it by one base. The chain has TRBV27 and TRBJ1-2, with D perhaps matching TRBD1 (6 bases). This CDR3 has 14 amino acids. Germline CDR1 MNHEY, CDR2 SMNVEV (reference sequence). The CDR3 region is CASSLGGYPYGFTF. The CDR3 nucleotides read TGTGCCAGCAGTTTAGGGGGCTATCCCTATGGCTTCACCTTC.

This chain links TRBV29-1 with TRBJ2-1; TRBD1 is a possible D gene (5 bases). Trimming removed 4 bases at V and 4 bases at J, with 11 bases between. CDR1 SQVTM and CDR2 ANQGSEA come from the germline V gene. This CDR3 has 13 amino acids. CDR3 nucleotides: TGCAGCGTTGGGGCAGGGTTTTACAATGAGCAGTTCTTC. The encoded protein is CSVGAGFYNEQFF.

In this sample, this clonotype turned up a few times. The chain is built from TRBV19 and TRBJ1-5; D not certain. The CDR3 length is 12 residues. Between the trimmed V and J ends, which lost 5 bases and 6 bases, there was a span of 8 bases. Germline CDR1 and CDR2: LNHDA and SQIVND (reference sequence). The CDR3 region is CASSDMFQPQHF. The CDR3 nucleotides read TGTGCCAGTAGTGACATGTTTCAGCCCCAGCATTTT. The whole variable domain, remainder taken from reference TRBV19 and TRBJ1-5, is DGGITQSPKYLFRKEGQNVTLSCEQNLNHDAMYWYRQDPGQGLRLIYYSQIVNDFQKGDIAEGYSVSREKKESFPLTVTSAQKNPTAFYLCASSDMFQPQHFGDGTRLSIL.

The V call is TRBV27, the J call TRBJ2-3, with a possible D match to TRBD2 (5 bases). Trimming took off 7 bases at V and 0 bases at J, with 11 bases between the two ends. CDR3 length: 14 amino acids. In germline, CDR1 is MNHEY, CDR2 SMNVEV (reference sequence). CDR3 bases: TGTGCCAGCAAAGGGAGACCTAGCACAGATACGCAGTATTTT. Residues: CASKGRPSTDTQYF.

This chain uses TRBV29-1 with TRBJ2-1, with D perhaps assigned TRBD1 or TRBD2 (6 bases each). Trimming removed 4 bases at V and 1 base at J, with 14 bases between. The V gene's germline CDR1 is SQVTM and CDR2 ANQGSEA. CDR3 length: 15 residues. The CDR3 DNA reads as TGCAGCGTTGTGGGGGGCAGGATATCCTACAATGAGCAGTTCTTC. Encoded protein: CSVVGGRISYNEQFF.

The chain combines TRBV20-1 with TRBJ1-3; maybe TRBD1 (5 bases). The V end lost 5 bases, the J end lost 2 bases, and 13 bases lay between the germline ends. Germline V gene lookup returns CDR1 DFQATT and CDR2 SNEGSKA (reference sequence). This CDR3 region has 14 residues. The CDR3 nucleotides read TGCAGTGCTTCGAGGGACGCAACTGGAAACACCATATATTTT. This sequence encodes CSASRDATGNTIYF.

The chain combines TRBV9 with TRBJ1-1, with D unclear. V was shortened by 3 bases and J by 1 base, with 10 bases between the two germline ends. Germline lookup yields CDR1 SGDLS and CDR2 YYNGEE. This CDR3 has 14 amino acids. The CDR3 loop is CASSGPLQNTEAFF. CDR3 coding DNA: TGTGCCAGCAGCGGCCCCCTACAGAACACTGAAGCTTTCTTT.

The sample holds a few counts of this clonotype. This rearrangement joins TRBV19 to TRBJ2-7; D is possibly TRBD2 (6 bases). The CDR3 totals 14 residues. Germline values: CDR1 LNHDA, CDR2 SQIVND (reference sequence). V lost 5 bases to trimming and J lost 3 bases, with 14 bases between them. The CDR3 DNA follows: TGTGCCAGTAGTGCGGAGGGGAGTTACTACGAGCAGTACTTC. It translates to CASSAEGSYYEQYF.

The rearrangement links TRBV7-9 to TRBJ2-7; tentative D call: TRBD1 (6 bases). The CDR3 runs to 16 residues. CDR1 is SEHNR, CDR2 FQNEAQ, per germline (reference sequence). The V and J ends lost 0 bases and 4 bases respectively, with 16 bases between them. CDR3 sequence reads: CASSLAPGQGFYEQYF. CDR3 sequence (DNA): TGTGCCAGCAGCTTAGCCCCAGGGCAGGGGTTTTACGAGCAGTACTTC.

This clonotype was observed a handful of times. The CDR3 reads CASTLGGGSTNEQYF. DNA for the CDR3: TGTGCCAGCACCCTTGGAGGCGGGAGTACGAACGAGCAGTACTTC. The chain couples TRBV6-1 to TRBJ2-7; 7 nucleotides match TRBD2. The trim removed 7 bases at V and 5 bases at J, leaving 14 bases unmatched. The V gene's germline CDR1 is MNHNS and CDR2 SASEGT. The CDR3 covers 15 residues.

The V call is TRBV25-1, the J call TRBJ2-5; perhaps D is TRBD1 or TRBD2 (5 bases each). Trimming stripped 1 base from V and 1 base from J, with 10 bases between. Germline V gene lookup returns CDR1 MGHDK and CDR2 SYGVNS. The CDR3 spans 15 residues. CDR3 sequence reads: CASSEFRGAQETQYF. The DNA for the CDR3 is TGTGCCAGCAGTGAATTCAGAGGGGCCCAAGAGACCCAGTACTTC.

Only a few counts were recorded for this clonotype. The chain employs TRBV6-1 and TRBJ2-3, with TRBD1 matching over 8 bases. Germline values: CDR1 MNHNS, CDR2 SASEGT. The CDR3 runs 15 residues. J gave up 5 bases and V 4 bases, and 8 bases lay outside the gene matches. CDR3 DNA sequence: TGTGCCAGCAGTGGGACAGGGTATTTAGGAGATACGCAGTATTTT. This translates into CASSGTGYLGDTQYF.

This clonotype was detected only a few times. J is TRBJ2-7 and V is TRBV12-3 or TRBV12-4, with 12 bases aligning to TRBD2. CDR3 length: 15 amino acids. J was trimmed by 2 bases and V by 5 bases; bases with no gene match: 4. As DNA, the CDR3 is TGTGCCAGCAGTAAGACTAGCGGGGGTACCTACGAGCAGTACTTC. Its translation is CASSKTSGGTYEQYF.